The clone carrying this T cell receptor beta chain has more than one count but fewer than ten. Its antigen is undetermined. The lymph nodes were axillary draining lymph nodes from breast cancer patients. V shed 6 bases, J shed 11 bases, and the junction held 20 bases outside the gene matches. Germline CDR1 and CDR2: MNHEY and SVGAGI. This CDR3 spans 17 amino acids. This record belongs to a study of breast tumors, draining lymph nodes, adjacent tissues. TCRdb fed the multiplex PCR reads into MiXCR, producing one record per CDR3 protein. The sample contains about 270,000 distinct CDR3 sequences, more than 30% of which appear only once. Overall study results and limits: Tumor repertoires ranked between lymph nodes and nontumor tissue in diversity, with V and J gene preferences. That most tumor T cells come from lymph nodes remained unproven.

This sequence originates from a female donor with breast cancer. Some clones in this sample may be carry-over from other donors' samples. The chain couples TRBV6-5 to TRBJ2-1; 9 bases align to TRBD2. The sample taken for sequencing was axillary lymph node tissue. The CDR3 DNA reads TGTGCCAGCAGCCCCCCTGGACTAGCGCCCCTGGAGGTTAAGCAGTTCTTC. Translation: CASSPPGLAPLEVKQFF.